Below are 20 T cell receptor beta chains sequenced from a single sample in a study of identical twins. TCRdb re-derived calls from the 5' RACE reads in MiXCR, one entry per CDR3 protein. This sample has about 890,000 distinct CDR3 sequences, with approximately 13% found just once. These data were also filed under a second study, of yellow fever vaccine responses in identical twins.

Sequencing used PBMCs. These receptors were collected from a young woman in good health.

The V call is TRBV7-8, the J call TRBJ1-6, with D possibly being TRBD1 (6 bases). V was cut by 5 bases and J by 8 bases, with 16 bases left in between. CDR1 SGHVS and CDR2 FQNEAQ come from the germline V gene. The CDR3 length is 15 residues. This CDR3 is CASSARTVGDSPLHF. The CDR3 coding sequence is TGTGCCAGCAGCGCCCGGACAGTTGGAGATTCACCCCTCCACTTT.

This clonotype was picked up a small number of times. This could be a read error, since a much larger clone is one nucleotide away. The chain has TRBV28 and TRBJ2-1; D may be TRBD2 (5 bases). There are 11 residues in the CDR3. Germline V gene data show CDR1 as MDHEN and CDR2 as SYDVKM. This chain's CDR3 is CASSRELEQLF. CDR3 in DNA: TGTGCCAGCAGTAGGGAGCTTGAGCAGCTCTTC.

The chain has TRBV7-9 and TRBJ1-2; the D gene is possibly TRBD1 (6 bases). V lost 5 bases to trimming and J lost 0 bases, with 16 bases between them. This CDR3 comprises 16 residues. The germline CDR1 and CDR2 sequences are SEHNR and FQNEAQ (reference sequence). The CDR3 protein is CASSPTTGKTNYGYTF. As DNA, the CDR3 is TGTGCCAGCAGCCCGACGACAGGAAAAACTAACTATGGCTACACCTTC.

This clonotype has just a few counts. V usage is TRBV28 and J usage is TRBJ1-5; D call uncertain. The CDR3 covers 12 residues. The ends were cut back, 3 bases at V and 7 bases at J, with 7 bases in the middle. Germline V gene sequence: CDR1 MDHEN, CDR2 SYDVKM. The CDR3 DNA is TGTGCCAGCAGTTTGGACCCGCAGCCCCAGCATTTT. It codes for CASSLDPQPQHF. Based on the CDR3 plus reference TRBV28 and TRBJ1-5, the full variable domain is DVKVTQSSRYLVKRTGEKVFLECVQDMDHENMFWYRQDPGLGLRLIYFSYDVKMKEKGDIPEGYSVSREKKERFSLILESASTNQTSMYLCASSLDPQPQHFGDGTRLSIL.

The chain joins TRBV2 to TRBJ2-1; unclear D gene. Germline loops: CDR1 SNHLY, CDR2 FYNNEI. The V gene lost 2 bases and the J gene lost 3 bases, with 8 bases spanning the gap. The CDR3 spans 14 residues. CDR3 in DNA: TGTGCCAGCAGTGAAACGAAGGGCTACAATGAGCAGTTCTTC. Translated, it gives CASSETKGYNEQFF.

The CDR3 protein is CASSAADRPLSYGYTF. DNA of the CDR3: TGTGCCAGCAGTGCCGCGGACAGGCCTTTGTCCTATGGCTACACCTTC. The chain uses TRBV25-1 and TRBJ1-2; 7 positions match TRBD1. The V gene end was trimmed by 4 bases and the J gene end by 4 bases; junction bases not matched to a gene: 12. Germline V gives CDR1 MGHDK, CDR2 SYGVNS. This CDR3 has 16 residues.

CDR3 loop: CASSQGFGQGYEQYV. For the CDR3, the DNA is TGTGCCAGCAGCCAAGGATTCGGACAGGGCTACGAGCAGTACGTC. V usage is TRBV4-2 and J usage is TRBJ2-7; 8 bases are a match to TRBD1. With V trimmed by 1 base and J by 3 bases, 5 bases remained unmatched. The CDR3 has 15 amino acids. Germline CDR1 LGHNA, CDR2 YNFKEQ.

This clonotype has at least ten counts. The chain uses TRBV10-3 and TRBJ1-2; D remains unclear. The CDR3 has 14 amino acids. Germline V CDR1 and CDR2: ENHRY, SYGVKD. The V end lost 3 bases, the J end lost 7 bases, and 15 bases lay between the germline ends. CDR3 bases: TGTGCCATCAGTGAAGCCCCGGTCTTGGGTGGCTACACCTTC. Translation gives CAISEAPVLGGYTF.

This rearrangement joins TRBV7-9 to TRBJ2-7, with 8 bases aligning to TRBD1. The V segment lost 3 bases and the J segment 2 bases; nucleotides outside the gene matches: 6. The germline CDR1 and CDR2 sequences are SEHNR and FQNEAQ (reference sequence). The CDR3 has 15 residues. The CDR3 here is CASSLMDRDPYEQYF. In DNA form, the CDR3 reads TGTGCCAGCAGCTTGATGGACAGGGACCCCTACGAGCAGTACTTC.

V is TRBV6-1 and J is TRBJ2-1, with 11 bases matching TRBD2. The V segment lost 7 bases and the J segment 12 bases; nucleotides outside the gene matches: 11. The CDR3 runs 14 residues. Germline V gene lookup returns CDR1 MNHNS and CDR2 SASEGT. The chain's CDR3 is CASTSSGGWGAQFF. The CDR3 region has the DNA TGTGCCAGCACCTCTAGCGGGGGGTGGGGAGCGCAGTTCTTC.

Only a few counts were recorded for this clonotype. This chain uses TRBV12-3 or TRBV12-4 with TRBJ2-1, with 10 bases fitting TRBD2. This CDR3 has 17 amino acids. V trimming: 5 bases; J trimming: 9 bases; junction bases outside the gene matches: 16. In nucleotides, the CDR3 is TGTGCCAGCAGTCCTCGGACTAGCGGAGACCTACATGCTGAGCAGTTCTTC. Protein sequence: CASSPRTSGDLHAEQFF.

This clonotype has a handful of counts. V and J are TRBV18 and TRBJ2-2; either TRBD1 or TRBD2 may fit D (7 bases each). Per the germline V gene, CDR1 is KGHSH and CDR2 is LQKENI. The CDR3 sequence is 18 residues long. V was cut by 3 bases and J by 1 base, with 18 bases left in between. CDR3 in DNA: TGTGCCAGCTCACCCTCACCAGGGGGGGCGAGGAACACCGGGGAGCTGTTTTTT. This codes for CASSPSPGGARNTGELFF.

This chain links TRBV18 with TRBJ2-6, with D perhaps TRBD1 (6 bases). Trimming shortened V by 0 bases and J by 0 bases, and 9 bases separated the two germline ends. This CDR3 comprises 17 residues. Germline V lookup: CDR1 KGHSH, CDR2 LQKENI. DNA for the CDR3: TGTGCCAGCTCACCACCGAGGACAGCCTCTGGGGCCAACGTCCTGACTTTC. Encoded protein: CASSPPRTASGANVLTF.

The CDR3 loop is CAISGAAFAYNEQFF. The CDR3 DNA reads TGTGCCATCAGTGGTGCGGCCTTTGCCTACAATGAGCAGTTCTTC. The chain links TRBV10-3 to TRBJ2-1; D is uncertain. The germline CDR1 and CDR2 sequences are ENHRY and SYGVKD. The ends were cut back, 4 bases at V and 2 bases at J, with 12 bases in the middle. This CDR3 is built from 15 residues.

This sequence joins TRBV12-3 or TRBV12-4 and TRBJ1-5, with D hard to call. This CDR3 has 13 residues. Trimming cost V 6 bases and J 6 bases, with 12 bases left between them. DNA of the CDR3: TGTGCCAGCAGCCCAGCTTTGAGTCAGCCCCAGCATTTT. The encoded protein is CASSPALSQPQHF.

CDR3 residues: CSARDSGASSYEQYV. In DNA, the CDR3 is TGCAGTGCTAGAGATAGCGGGGCGAGCTCCTACGAGCAGTACGTC. The chain combines TRBV20-1 with TRBJ2-7, with 8 nucleotides matching TRBD2. Germline CDR1 reads DFQATT; CDR2 reads SNEGSKA (reference sequence). V lost 0 bases to trimming and J lost 0 bases; unmatched junction nucleotides: 4. This CDR3 comprises 15 residues.

The chain joins TRBV7-9 to TRBJ2-1; 8 bases fit TRBD1. After removal of 5 bases from V and 0 bases from J, the junction contained 6 bases not matched to a gene. The germline gives CDR1 SEHNR, CDR2 FQNEAQ (reference sequence). CDR3 length: 16 amino acids. CDR3 sequence: CASSPDRGSSYNEQFF. In DNA form, the CDR3 reads TGTGCCAGCAGCCCCGACAGGGGAAGCTCCTACAATGAGCAGTTCTTC.

At least ten counts were recorded for this clonotype. The chain combines TRBV5-1 with TRBJ1-1; D is ambiguous. Per the germline V gene, CDR1 is SGHRS and CDR2 is YFSETQ. The CDR3 sequence is 14 residues long. Trimming shortened V by 5 bases and J by 1 base, and 12 bases separated the two germline ends. The CDR3 region is CASSRREGNTEAFF. Here the CDR3 DNA reads TGCGCCAGCAGTCGGAGAGAGGGGAACACTGAAGCTTTCTTT.

This clonotype was seen at least ten times. The chain is built from TRBV11-2 and TRBJ2-1; D is ambiguous. This CDR3 region has 13 residues. Germline lookup yields CDR1 SGHAT and CDR2 FQNNGV. V was trimmed by 5 bases and J by 4 bases, leaving 9 bases between them. In nucleotides, the CDR3 is TGTGCCAGCAGCGCAGGTTTTTACAATGAGCAGTTCTTC. This sequence encodes CASSAGFYNEQFF.

In this sample, this clonotype turned up a few times. J is TRBJ2-1 and V is TRBV7-8; D is ambiguous. V was clipped by 0 bases and J by 0 bases, with 9 bases between them. CDR3 size: 16 residues. Per germline, CDR1 SGHVS and CDR2 FQNEAQ. CDR3 amino acids: CASSLADIGSYNEQFF. The DNA of the CDR3 is TGTGCCAGCAGCTTAGCGGATATCGGCTCCTACAATGAGCAGTTCTTC. Drawing the rest from reference TRBV7-8 and TRBJ2-1, the complete variable domain is GAGVSQSPRYKVAKRGQDVALRCDPISGHVSLFWYQQALGQGPEFLTYFQNEAQLDKSGLPSDRFFAERPEGSVSTLKIQRTQQEDSAVYLCASSLADIGSYNEQFFGPGTRLTVL.